The 5 T cell receptor beta chains below come from one sample, sequenced in a study of blood T cell repertoires in COVID-19. TCRdb's table, derived via immunoSEQ multiplex PCR, lists solely in-frame clones and lacks some. This table has approximately 500,000 clones, roughly nine tenths appearing once. The sample consisted of peripheral blood. Receptor source: a woman aged 50 to 60 with COVID-19, enrolled during active disease.

The DNA for the CDR3 is TGTGCCAGCAGTGAACAGGGGGCGCGAACTGAAGCTTTCTTT. This encodes CASSEQGARTEAFF. The chain couples TRBV6-1 to TRBJ1-1; 8 positions agree with TRBD1. The germline gives CDR1 MNHNS, CDR2 SASEGT. The CDR3 length is 14 residues. Trimming took 2 bases from V and 5 from J; bases not matched to a gene: 4.

This clone showed up just a few times. The chain uses TRBV21-1 and TRBJ1-1; the DNA was not compared with TRBD1, the D call given in the table. TRBV21-1 is an annotated pseudogene. The CDR3 covers 16 residues. The CDR3 DNA sequence: TGTGCCAGCAGCAACCGACAGGGACCCCTCAAGCCTGAAGCTTTCTTT. Its translation is CASSNRQGPLKPEAFF.

The chain links TRBV28 to TRBJ2-1; a weak D match, TRBD1 (6 bases). Germline V gene data show CDR1 as MDHEN and CDR2 as SYDVKM. This CDR3 region has 16 residues. Trimming removed 1 base at V and 8 bases at J, with 18 bases between. The CDR3 sequence is CASSLSRTAIGDEQFF. CDR3 coding DNA: TGTGCCAGCAGTTTATCCCGGACAGCTATAGGGGATGAGCAGTTCTTC. Full variable domain (rest looked up from reference TRBV28 and TRBJ2-1): DVKVTQSSRYLVKRTGEKVFLECVQDMDHENMFWYRQDPGLGLRLIYFSYDVKMKEKGDIPEGYSVSREKKERFSLILESASTNQTSMYLCASSLSRTAIGDEQFFGPGTRLTVL.

The genes are TRBV28 and TRBJ1-2, with a possible D match to TRBD1 (6 bases). This CDR3 comprises 15 residues. V lost 3 bases, J lost 4 bases, and 15 bases lay in between. Germline values: CDR1 MDHEN, CDR2 SYDVKM. CDR3 sequence reads: CASSFLGQGLYGYTF. The CDR3 DNA sequence: TGTGCCAGCAGTTTTTTAGGGCAGGGGCTCTATGGCTACACCTTC.

The chain combines TRBV9 with TRBJ2-7, with 8 bases identical to TRBD1. Unmatched junction bases numbered 8, after V lost 5 bases and J lost 1 base. CDR3 length: 15 amino acids. Germline V gene data show CDR1 as SGDLS and CDR2 as YYNGEE. CDR3 residues: CASSTGTGPSYEQYF. The CDR3 DNA reads TGTGCCAGCAGTACCGGGACAGGACCTTCCTACGAGCAGTACTTC.